A selection of T cell receptor beta chains follows, all from one sample in a study of neurological immune-mediated disorders. TCRdb processed the 5' RACE reads anew with MiXCR; each CDR3 protein has one entry. This table holds about 59,000 distinct CDR3 sequences, about 25% found once. Sequences were obtained from PBMCs. These TCRs come from a man aged 55 to 70 with HTLV-1-associated myelopathy (HAM/TSP). The CDR3 runs from the conserved cysteine through the conserved F or W. Only some rows state a clone size, as once, few, many or a class for expanded clones.

clone_size v_call cdr3_aa
many TRBV29-1 CSAQGSQETQYF
many TRBV5-1 CASSSLGTGLDTEAFF
many TRBV20-1 CSARLAGGPGEQFF
many TRBV6-1 CASSGTGTAGANVLTF
- TRBV28 CASSQGQGVSYEQYF
few TRBV2 CASSPDRLSNQPQHF
- TRBV6-5 CASSYGASYNEQFF
many TRBV20-1 CSAKKGGQGAYGYTF
many TRBV14 CASSQDRRGGGGENTEAFF
many TRBV20-1 CSARGDRDYNEQFF
few TRBV28 CASSQYFVTVDSKLNTEAFF
many TRBV5-6 CASSLRNWETQYF
- TRBV20-1 CSAFGAGVNTEAFF
many TRBV2 CASRDRGDTGELFF
many TRBV15 CATSRDSLWKDYTF
many TRBV7-2 CASSFLARSSYNEQFF
many TRBV6-5 CASNIGTISSPLHF
- TRBV10-3 CAISESGGFTTQPQHF
many TRBV5-6 CASAGESTDTQYF
many TRBV7-3 CASSPGKGRQETQYF
- TRBV7-9 CASILAARGRARSTEAFF
many TRBV5-1 CASSLVGGELFF
- TRBV19 CASRSDGAKNIQYF
medium-sized TRBV2 CASIRKGSSGREVEQFF
many TRBV27 CASRRAGVTNTGELFF
many TRBV5-1 CASSDEPHGLAGANEQFF